These 24 T cell receptor beta chains were sequenced from one sample in a study of shared clonotypes between healthy human individuals. Profiled with immunoSEQ multiplex PCR; TCRdb holds only in-frame clones, not every one. The sample yields some 900,000 clones, 60% to 85% seen once. The sample was memory CD4+ T cells sorted from blood. Described subset: CD45RA-negative fraction. These receptors were obtained from a man between 18 and 29 years old in good health.

The chain has TRBV5-8 and TRBJ2-3, with D tentatively TRBD1 (6 bases). Trimming shortened V by 2 bases and J by 3 bases, and 16 bases separated the two germline ends. The CDR3 runs 16 residues. The germline V gene has CDR1 SGHTS and CDR2 YDEGEE. This CDR3 reads CASSFIRGTGTDTQYF. The CDR3, as DNA: TGTGCCAGCAGCTTTATTAGGGGGACGGGGACAGATACGCAGTATTTT.

The chain is built from TRBV4-3 and TRBJ2-1; weak D call: TRBD2 (5 bases). V lost 0 bases and J 10 bases, leaving 10 bases between the germline ends. Germline CDR1 reads LGHNA; CDR2 reads YSLEER. CDR3 length equals 13 residues. CDR3 bases: TGCGCCAGCAGCCAAGATCGCGAGGGCGAGCAGTTCTTC. Protein sequence: CASSQDREGEQFF.

This clone was recorded at least ten times. V usage is TRBV28 and J usage is TRBJ1-6; no firm D call. Germline V gene lookup returns CDR1 MDHEN and CDR2 SYDVKM. This CDR3 has 15 residues. The ends were cut back, 5 bases at V and 2 bases at J, with 10 bases in the middle. The CDR3 DNA reads TGTGCCAGCAGTCCCAGCGGACCCTATAATTCACCCCTCCACTTT. This codes for CASSPSGPYNSPLHF.

About this clone: Other DNA sequences from this sample encode an identical CDR3 as well. The chain joins TRBV10-2 to TRBJ2-3; 7 bases are a match to TRBD2. The CDR3 has 14 amino acids. V shed 4 bases and J 2 bases; nucleotides not matched to a gene: 3. CDR1 WSHSY and CDR2 SAAADI come from the germline V gene. The CDR3 region is CASSGLAVTDTQYF. In DNA, the CDR3 is TGCGCCAGCAGTGGACTAGCAGTCACAGATACGCAGTATTTT.

This clone was picked up one time. The gene calls are TRBV5-1 and TRBJ2-1, with D possibly TRBD1 on 7 matching bases. The CDR3 contains 15 residues. Germline V gene data show CDR1 as SGHRS and CDR2 as YFSETQ. Between the trimmed V and J ends, which lost 0 bases and 9 bases, there was a span of 16 bases. The CDR3 reads CASSLGRSGGGEQFF. The DNA of the CDR3 is TGCGCCAGCAGCTTGGGGAGGTCAGGGGGAGGTGAGCAGTTCTTC.

This chain uses TRBV10-3 with TRBJ2-3, with D uncertain. V was shortened by 6 bases and J by 14 bases, with 15 bases between the two germline ends. Germline CDR1 ENHRY, CDR2 SYGVKD. This CDR3 is built from 11 residues. The CDR3 protein is CAISEIDIRYF. CDR3 nucleotide sequence: TGTGCCATCAGCGAGATAGATATTCGGTATTTT.

This chain uses TRBV5-4 with TRBJ1-1; 9 bases agree with TRBD1. Trimming removed 4 bases from V and 3 bases from J; junction bases left unmatched: 7. The CDR3 has 15 residues. CDR1 SGHNT and CDR2 YYREEE come from the germline V gene (reference sequence). The CDR3 is CASSPTGGKYTEAFF. The DNA of the CDR3 is TGTGCCAGCAGCCCTACAGGGGGCAAGTACACTGAAGCTTTCTTT.

The chain combines TRBV11-1 with TRBJ1-1; no firm D call. Trimming pared 1 base from V and 7 bases from J, leaving 16 bases between. The CDR3 sequence is 15 residues long. Germline-derived CDR1 and CDR2 are SGHAT and FQDESV (reference sequence). Here the CDR3 DNA reads TGTGCCAGCAGCTTAGACGGATCCGGGTCCGATGAAGCTTTCTTT. Residues: CASSLDGSGSDEAFF.

V gene TRBV28 combines with J gene TRBJ1-2; D call uncertain. Germline V CDR1 and CDR2: MDHEN, SYDVKM. Trimming shortened V by 0 bases and J by 4 bases, and 9 bases separated the two germline ends. The CDR3 sequence is 14 residues long. The CDR3 sequence is CASSLWGRTYGYTF. The CDR3 region has the DNA TGTGCCAGCAGTTTATGGGGCAGGACCTATGGCTACACCTTC.

V and J are TRBV29-1 and TRBJ1-3, with TRBD1 identical over 8 bases. V was pared by 3 bases and J by 6 bases, with 4 bases of the junction left unmatched. Germline CDR1 reads SQVTM; CDR2 reads ANQGSEA. The CDR3 covers 13 residues. The CDR3 sequence is CSVDPGGENTIYF. CDR3 nucleotides: TGCAGCGTTGATCCAGGGGGCGAAAACACCATATATTTT. Complete variable domain (other parts from reference TRBV29-1 and TRBJ1-3): SAVISQKPSRDICQRGTSLTIQCQVDSQVTMMFWYRQQPGQSLTLIATANQGSEATYESGFVIDKFPISRPNLTFSTLTVSNMSPEDSSIYLCSVDPGGENTIYFGEGSWLTVV.

This chain uses TRBV4-1 with TRBJ1-2; D is unclear. Trimming stripped 1 base from V and 8 bases from J, with 20 bases between. In germline, CDR1 is MGHRA, CDR2 YSYEKL. The CDR3 spans 16 residues. CDR3 sequence (DNA): TGCGCCAGCAGCCAAGCCATCTTCTTAGGAGGGCACGGCTACACCTTC. Its translation is CASSQAIFLGGHGYTF.

The chain joins TRBV7-8 to TRBJ1-5, with D perhaps TRBD1 (5 bases). The CDR3 is 15 amino acids. Germline V gene lookup returns CDR1 SGHVS and CDR2 FQNEAQ. Trimming cost V 0 bases and J 5 bases, with 11 bases left between them. CDR3 in DNA: TGTGCCAGCAGCTTAGCGGACACTGCCTATCAGCCCCAGCATTTT. This codes for CASSLADTAYQPQHF.

The chain joins TRBV19 to TRBJ2-1; 7 nucleotides line up with TRBD2. This CDR3 has 14 amino acids. Germline V gene data show CDR1 as LNHDA and CDR2 as SQIVND (reference sequence). V gave up 4 bases and J gave up 8 bases; unmatched junction bases: 8. The CDR3 DNA sequence: TGTGCCAGTAGTAAGGGACTAATCGCCGATGAGCAGTTCTTC. This encodes CASSKGLIADEQFF.

The genes are TRBV6-1 and TRBJ2-3; D perhaps matches TRBD2 (6 bases). The CDR3 runs 17 residues. Germline assignment: CDR1 MNHNS and CDR2 SASEGT. The germline V and J ends were trimmed by 6 bases and 0 bases, with 19 bases remaining between them. CDR3: CASSESLGGLSTDTQYF. In nucleotides, the CDR3 is TGTGCCAGCAGCGAATCGCTTGGGGGACTTAGCACAGATACGCAGTATTTT.

The chain employs TRBV11-2 and TRBJ2-7, with D perhaps matching TRBD1 (5 bases). CDR3 length: 14 amino acids. Germline V gene sequence: CDR1 SGHAT, CDR2 FQNNGV. V was shortened by 1 base and J by 7 bases, with 14 bases between the two germline ends. The CDR3 nucleotides are TGTGCCAGCAGCTTAGGACGGACCCAGGGAGAGCAGTACTTC. Its translation: CASSLGRTQGEQYF.

The V gene is TRBV18, the J gene TRBJ2-7; TRBD2 might be the D (5 bases). In germline, CDR1 is KGHSH, CDR2 LQKENI. Trimming left V 3 bases short and J 5 bases short, with 14 bases between. This CDR3 is 14 amino acids long. The CDR3 sequence: CASSPSRGRDEQYF. The DNA for the CDR3 is TGTGCCAGCTCACCCTCCCGGGGTAGGGACGAGCAGTACTTC.

This clone has a single count. The V call is TRBV7-3, the J call TRBJ2-5, with TRBD2 matching over 11 bases. V shed 0 bases, J shed 8 bases, and the junction held 8 bases outside the gene matches. Germline CDR1 is SGHTA and CDR2 is FQGTGA. The CDR3 consists of 16 residues. CDR3 coding DNA: TGTGCCAGCAGCTTAACTTCACTAGCGGGGGCCCAAACCCAGTACTTC. Residues: CASSLTSLAGAQTQYF.

This clone showed up just a few times. The J gene is TRBJ2-1, the V gene TRBV5-1; D may be TRBD2 (6 bases). The germline V and J ends were trimmed by 10 bases and 4 bases, with 12 bases remaining between them. Germline loops: CDR1 SGHRS, CDR2 YFSETQ. The length of the CDR3 is 12 residues. CDR3 nucleotide sequence: TGCGCCTGGGGGGACGGATACAATGAGCAGTTCTTC. It yields the protein CAWGDGYNEQFF.

The CDR3 loop is CASSYPTRDSYEQYF. The CDR3 nucleotides read TGTGCCAGCAGTTACCCGACCCGGGACAGCTACGAGCAGTACTTC. The chain recombines TRBV6-6 with TRBJ2-7, with TRBD1 matching over 7 bases. This CDR3 comprises 15 residues. Germline V gene lookup returns CDR1 MNHNY and CDR2 SVGAGI (reference sequence). V lost 2 bases and J lost 3; bases outside the gene matches: 7.

The chain uses TRBV28 and TRBJ2-1, with TRBD2 matching over 12 bases. The V gene end was trimmed by 6 bases and the J gene end by 7 bases; junction bases not matched to a gene: 13. Germline loops: CDR1 MDHEN, CDR2 SYDVKM. CDR3 length: 17 residues. CDR3 sequence reads: CASSRRLAGAEVNEQFF. CDR3 coding DNA: TGTGCCAGCAGCAGAAGACTAGCGGGGGCGGAAGTGAATGAGCAGTTCTTC.

CDR3 protein: CASSQVHLSTDTQYF. The CDR3, as DNA: TGCGCCAGCAGCCAAGTCCATCTTAGCACAGATACGCAGTATTTT. The gene calls are TRBV4-1 and TRBJ2-3; no clear D gene. V lost 1 base, J lost 0 bases, and 8 bases lay in between. CDR3 length: 15 residues. Germline V gene data show CDR1 as MGHRA and CDR2 as YSYEKL.

This chain links TRBV11-3 with TRBJ2-5; possibly TRBD2 for D (6 bases). The CDR3 covers 15 residues. V dropped 1 base and J dropped 2 bases, with 11 bases sitting between them. Germline V lookup: CDR1 SGHNT, CDR2 YENEEA. The CDR3 region has the DNA TGTGCCAGCAGCTTAGGAGCGCGGGATCAAGAGACCCAGTACTTC. Amino acid sequence: CASSLGARDQETQYF. The full variable domain, its missing parts supplied by reference TRBV11-3 and TRBJ2-5, is EAGVVQSPRYKIIEKKQPVAFWCNPISGHNTLYWYLQNLGQGPELLIRYENEEAVDDSQLPKDRFSAERLKGVDSTLKIQPAELGDSAVYLCASSLGARDQETQYFGPGTRLLVL.

This clone occurred once. The chain couples TRBV2 to TRBJ2-3; tentatively, D is TRBD2 (6 bases). V was pared by 2 bases and J by 0 bases, with 9 bases between. Per germline, CDR1 SNHLY and CDR2 FYNNEI. The CDR3 consists of 15 residues. CDR3 coding DNA: TGTGCCAGCAGTGAAATCCGGGGGAGCACAGATACGCAGTATTTT. Translating gives CASSEIRGSTDTQYF.

The V call is TRBV28, the J call TRBJ1-1; no clear D. Germline values: CDR1 MDHEN, CDR2 SYDVKM. This CDR3 spans 12 amino acids. V was pared by 5 bases and J by 4 bases, with 8 bases between. CDR3 sequence reads: CASSRVGTEAFF. The CDR3 coding sequence is TGTGCCAGCAGTAGGGTGGGCACTGAAGCTTTCTTT.